This T cell receptor beta chain emerged from a study of shared clonotypes between healthy human individuals. Findings and limits, study-wide: Though the depth was large, rarefaction showed that sorted-subset sequencing was incomplete.

This CDR3 has 15 amino acids. Unmatched junction bases numbered 9, after V lost 6 bases and J lost 5 bases. From germline, CDR1 is SGHRS and CDR2 YFSETQ. The split of CD4+ cells yielded CD45RA+ naive and CD45RA-negative memory subsets. Worth noting for this clone: The antigen remains unidentified.

Study processing details: ImmunoSEQ only sent back junction sequences with no quality scores, so filtering was done differently. The protocol was immunoSEQ multiplex PCR, while the TCRdb copy is restricted to in-frame clones and leaves out a portion. V, J and clone size are those of that table, while D and trimming were read from the DNA. Of millions of clones in the sample, 80% to 95% were seen once. This receptor was identified in a man aged 18 to 35 in good health. Some clones in this sample may be carry-over from other donors' samples. Sequenced material: naive CD4+ T cells from PBMCs. Indicated subset: CD45RA+ positively selected. This sequence joins TRBV5-1 and TRBJ2-5, with 11 bases aligning to TRBD2. CDR3 amino acids: CASTVAGGPGETQYF. CDR3 coding DNA: TGCGCCAGCACGGTAGCGGGAGGGCCTGGGGAGACCCAGTACTTC.